The T cell receptor beta chain described here comes from a study of identical twins. Notes on the study in general: For monozygotic twins, models underestimated out-of-frame TCR alpha sharing. While abundant cord blood beta clonotypes carried fewer insertions, memory repertoires showed no such pattern. The study reached conclusions through statistical analysis that was cross-sectional, not following the same donors.

This clonotype has a handful of counts. The antigen is not known. Each CDR3 protein is one row after TCRdb ran MiXCR on the 5' RACE reads. Here the sample spans hundreds of thousands of distinct CDR3 sequences, about 20% being singletons. The length of the CDR3 is 15 residues. The V end was cut by 1 base, the J end by 0 bases, with 7 bases between. CDR1 is LGHDT, CDR2 YNNKEL, per germline (reference sequence). The same data also went into a second study, on T cells expressing NK-cell markers.

The sample taken for sequencing was PBMCs. This clonotype originated in a woman aged 18-29 years in good health. The genes are TRBV3-1 and TRBJ2-1; D unresolved. CDR3 DNA sequence: TGTGCCAGCAGCCAAGGTCCCACCTCCTACAATGAGCAGTTCTTC. Translated, it gives CASSQGPTSYNEQFF.